What follows are 13 T cell receptor beta chains derived from one specimen sequenced in a study of shared clonotypes between healthy human individuals (TCRdb year 2020). CD8 naive samples were CD45RO-negative cells positively selected for CCR7, giving a CD45RA+CCR7+ population that excluded TemRA cells. Libraries were made using the immunoSEQ multiplex PCR assay. TCRdb limited this immuneACCESS table to in-frame rearrangements with V and J called. A share of clones is missing; checked studies link under half to unresolved V genes, and the rest is unexplained. This sample lists 600,000 or so clones; 98% were detected once. Around 0.3% of the sample rests with the top ten. Sequenced sample: naive CD8+ T cells sorted from blood. Interpreted using the paper, the cell subset or site label stands for: CD45RA+CCR7+. The receptors here all came from a man aged 25 to 40 in good health.

About this clone: Other nucleotide sequences from this sample produce the same CDR3. The chain couples TRBV5-1 to TRBJ2-1; 10 positions match TRBD2. Per germline, CDR1 SGHRS and CDR2 YFSETQ. Unmatched junction bases numbered 7, after V lost 0 bases and J lost 4 bases. The CDR3 runs to 17 residues. CDR3 loop: CASSLAASGSTYNEQFF. Written as DNA, the CDR3 is TGCGCCAGCAGCTTGGCTGCTAGCGGGAGTACTTACAATGAGCAGTTCTTC.

The chain has TRBV2 and TRBJ2-5; no clear D gene. Trimming left V 3 bases short and J 2 bases short, with 7 bases between. Germline values: CDR1 SNHLY, CDR2 FYNNEI. The CDR3 contains 13 residues. CDR3: CASSDGFQETQYF. The CDR3 bases are TGTGCCAGCAGTGATGGCTTTCAAGAGACCCAGTACTTC.

This clone was picked up one time. This chain joins TRBV7-9 and TRBJ1-2, with D possibly being TRBD1 (6 bases). The CDR3 totals 15 residues. The germline CDR1 and CDR2 sequences are SEHNR and FQNEAQ (reference sequence). The ends were cut back, 0 bases at V and 3 bases at J, with 11 bases in the middle. The CDR3 nucleotides are TGTGCCAGCAGCTTAGCTGGGGGGCACGACTATGGCTACACCTTC. Translating it yields CASSLAGGHDYGYTF.

This sequence joins TRBV29-1 and TRBJ2-7; 9 bases align to TRBD2. The CDR3 spans 17 residues. CDR1 and CDR2 from the germline V gene are SQVTM and ANQGSEA. The V gene end was trimmed by 0 bases and the J gene end by 0 bases; junction bases not matched to a gene: 9. Here the CDR3 reads CSVEDPGASGISYEQYF. The CDR3 nucleotides are TGCAGCGTTGAAGACCCCGGTGCTAGCGGGATCTCCTACGAGCAGTACTTC.

Here the CDR3 reads CASSGQPSYNEQFF. The CDR3 DNA is TGTGCCAGCAGCGGACAGCCCTCCTACAATGAGCAGTTCTTC. This chain joins TRBV9 and TRBJ2-1; tentatively, D is TRBD1 (5 bases). V lost 3 bases and J 0 bases, leaving 7 bases between the germline ends. Germline lookup yields CDR1 SGDLS and CDR2 YYNGEE. The CDR3 runs 14 residues.

The chain uses TRBV27 and TRBJ2-1; 8 bases are a match to TRBD2. The CDR3 is made up of 18 amino acids. V lost 2 bases, J lost 1 base, and 10 bases stayed unmatched. The germline V gene has CDR1 MNHEY and CDR2 SMNVEV (reference sequence). In DNA, the CDR3 is TGTGCCAGCAGTTTAAGCGGGGGCGGGAGTGCGTCCTACAATGAGCAGTTCTTC. It specifies CASSLSGGGSASYNEQFF.

This clone came up once. The genes are TRBV5-5 and TRBJ2-7, with 10 bases aligning to TRBD1. The V and J ends lost 4 bases and 4 bases, in that order; junction bases with no gene match: 8. CDR1 SGHKS and CDR2 YYEKEE come from the germline V gene (reference sequence). This CDR3 is built from 15 residues. The CDR3 DNA follows: TGTGCCAGCAGCCTCCACCGGGACAGGGGATACGAGCAGTACTTC. As protein: CASSLHRDRGYEQYF.

V and J are TRBV28 and TRBJ2-7; D possibly corresponds to TRBD2 (5 bases). The CDR3 sequence is 16 residues long. V dropped 2 bases and J dropped 2 bases, with 16 bases sitting between them. Germline V gives CDR1 MDHEN, CDR2 SYDVKM. The CDR3 nucleotides are TGTGCCAGCAGTTTAAACACCAAGAGGGCTACCTACGAGCAGTACTTC. Its translation is CASSLNTKRATYEQYF.

The chain recombines TRBV7-9 with TRBJ2-7; TRBD2 matches at 8 bases. V shed 2 bases, J shed 6 bases, and the junction held 6 bases outside the gene matches. The CDR3 runs 14 residues. Germline assignment: CDR1 SEHNR and CDR2 FQNEAQ (reference sequence). In nucleotides, the CDR3 is TGTGCCAGCAGCTTACCCGGGAGGGCCGCCGAGCAGTACTTC. Amino acid sequence: CASSLPGRAAEQYF.

V gene TRBV2 combines with J gene TRBJ1-5; D call uncertain. This CDR3 has 14 amino acids. Germline CDR1 reads SNHLY; CDR2 reads FYNNEI. V shed 8 bases and J shed 2 bases, with 13 bases lying between them. The CDR3 DNA reads TGTGCCAGCTCGACCCGGGCGGGCAATCAGCCCCAGCATTTT. Translation: CASSTRAGNQPQHF.

The chain couples TRBV11-2 to TRBJ2-5; D is undetermined. The germline CDR1 and CDR2 sequences are SGHAT and FQNNGV. V dropped 1 base and J dropped 5 bases, with 14 bases sitting between them. This CDR3 is built from 15 residues. CDR3 protein: CASSLGVDARETQYF. As DNA, the CDR3 is TGTGCCAGCAGCTTAGGAGTTGACGCGCGGGAGACCCAGTACTTC.

The V gene is TRBV7-9, the J gene TRBJ1-2, with TRBD1 identical over 7 bases. CDR3 length: 16 amino acids. J was trimmed by 5 bases and V by 5 bases; bases with no gene match: 14. Germline CDR1 and CDR2: SEHNR and FQNEAQ (reference sequence). The CDR3 DNA is TGTGCCAGCAGCGGGACTTCCGGGACAGAACTATATGGCTACACCTTC. It is translated as CASSGTSGTELYGYTF.

The rearrangement uses TRBV11-2 and TRBJ1-2; 8 bases fit TRBD1. This CDR3 is 13 amino acids long. V dropped 1 base and J dropped 8; count of bases not matched to a gene: 3. Germline-derived CDR1 and CDR2 are SGHAT and FQNNGV. The CDR3 DNA is TGTGCCAGCAGCTTAGTAACAGGGGGAGGCTACACCTTC. Translating it yields CASSLVTGGGYTF.